This TCR beta chain was sequenced in a study of blood T cell repertoires in COVID-19. V was shortened by 0 bases and J by 7 bases, with 10 bases between the two germline ends. Germline loops: CDR1 SGHRS, CDR2 YFSETQ. CDR3 length: 13 amino acids. As originally analysed: The assay estimated nucleated cells by amplifying reference gene primers. Sequencing used immunoSEQ multiplex PCR; TCRdb keeps in-frame clones, though not all of them. V and J calls and clone size are as listed in that table; D and trimming were resolved from the DNA. The sample holds roughly 87,000 clones; roughly 76% are singletons and the top ten take about 4%.

The chain recombines TRBV5-1 with TRBJ1-2, with TRBD1 as a possible D gene (5 bases). This receptor was taken from a woman between 50 and 59 years old with acute or convalescent COVID-19. The sample taken for sequencing was peripheral blood. The CDR3 coding sequence is TGCGCCAGCAGCTTGGACCCTCAGGGTGGCTACACCTTC. Encoded protein: CASSLDPQGGYTF. Filled out from reference TRBV5-1 and TRBJ1-2, the complete variable domain reads KAGVTQTPRYLIKTRGQQVTLSCSPISGHRSVSWYQQTPGQGLQFLFEYFSETQRNKGNFPGRFSGRQFSNSRSEMNVSTLELGDSALYLCASSLDPQGGYTFGSGTRLTVV.